This T cell receptor beta chain came from a study of T cell changes during pregnancy in multiple sclerosis. Assay used: immunoSEQ multiplex PCR; TCRdb lists only in-frame clones, some missing. The sample gives 25,000 to 30,000 clones, around 89% of which show up once; approximately 6.6% is in the top ten. CDR1 and CDR2 from the germline V gene are MGHRA and YSYEKL. The CDR3 is made up of 16 amino acids. V lost 4 bases to trimming and J lost 0 bases, with 12 bases between them. The clonotype was recovered from a female donor with multiple sclerosis, enrolled in a pregnancy study. The chain combines TRBV4-1 with TRBJ1-4; a possible D gene is TRBD1 (5 bases). Specimen: CD8+ T cells from peripheral blood mononuclear cells, collected after pregnancy. The CDR3 sequence: CASSLSDTSTNEKLFF. The DNA of the CDR3 is TGCGCCAGCAGCCTATCGGACACTTCAACTAATGAAAAACTGTTTTTT.